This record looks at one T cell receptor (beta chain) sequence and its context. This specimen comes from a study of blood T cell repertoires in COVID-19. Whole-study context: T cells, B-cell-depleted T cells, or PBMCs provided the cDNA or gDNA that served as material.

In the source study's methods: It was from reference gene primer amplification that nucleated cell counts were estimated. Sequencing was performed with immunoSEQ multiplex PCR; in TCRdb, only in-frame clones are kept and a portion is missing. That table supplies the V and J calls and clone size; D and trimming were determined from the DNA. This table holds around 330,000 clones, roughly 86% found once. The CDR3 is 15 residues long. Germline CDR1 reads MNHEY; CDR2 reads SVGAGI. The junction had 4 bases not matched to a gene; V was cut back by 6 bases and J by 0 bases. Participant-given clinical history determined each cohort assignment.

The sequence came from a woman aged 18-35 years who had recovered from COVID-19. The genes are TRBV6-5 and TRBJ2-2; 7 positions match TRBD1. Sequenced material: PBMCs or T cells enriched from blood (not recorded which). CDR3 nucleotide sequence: TGTGCCAGCAGAAGGGGGCAGGCGAACACCGGGGAGCTGTTTTTT. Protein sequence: CASRRGQANTGELFF.